This TCR beta chain was captured by sequencing in a study of T cell changes during pregnancy in multiple sclerosis. TCRdb keeps only in-frame clones here, not all; method: immunoSEQ multiplex PCR. The sample has tens of thousands of clones; more than 75% are singletons. The germline V gene encodes CDR1 SGHAT and CDR2 FQNNGV. This CDR3 spans 16 amino acids. V shed 2 bases and J 8 bases; nucleotides not matched to a gene: 8. Source: CD4+ T cells from peripheral blood mononuclear cells, taken in the first trimester of pregnancy. This sequence joins TRBV11-2 and TRBJ2-2, with 10 positions matching TRBD2. The receptor was isolated from a female donor with multiple sclerosis, enrolled in a pregnancy study. CDR3 sequence: CASSLRASGSTGELFF. The CDR3, as DNA: TGTGCCAGCAGCTTAAGGGCTAGCGGGAGTACGGGGGAGCTGTTTTTT.